This paragraph covers one TCR beta chain sequence. This sample stems from a study of blood T cell repertoires in COVID-19. Study in general: From T cells, B-cell-depleted T cells, or PBMCs came the material, which was cDNA or gDNA.

V was clipped by 5 bases and J by 13 bases; unmatched bases: 9. Germline V lookup: CDR1 SGHVS, CDR2 FNYEAQ. This CDR3 has 14 residues. Study processing details: How many nucleated cells were present was estimated from reference gene primer amplification. Profiled with immunoSEQ multiplex PCR; TCRdb holds only in-frame clones, not every one. The V and J calls and clone size are taken from that table; D and trimming were inferred from the DNA. The profile covers 30,000 to 40,000 clones, with roughly 74% appearing a single time and roughly a tenth taken by the ten largest. J is TRBJ2-3 and V is TRBV7-6; TRBD2 matches at 13 bases. The sequence came from a man in his 70s with COVID-19, enrolled during active disease. Material for sequencing was peripheral blood. The CDR3 protein is CASSLGTSGMGEYF. CDR3 bases: TGTGCCAGCAGCCTGGGGACTAGCGGGATGGGGGAGTATTTT.